This T cell receptor (beta chain) was sequenced for a study of blood T cells in healthy people across ages. A second PCR of 7 to 11 cycles used a sample-barcoded 5' primer and a J-beta primer mix. Each of the cDNA molecules was tagged by a template-switch adaptor with 12 random nucleotides. TCRdb independently ran MiXCR on the 5' RACE reads; one entry per CDR3 protein. The table includes 600,000 to 900,000 distinct CDR3 sequences, roughly 24% detected once. This clonotype was seen a few times. J was trimmed by 4 bases and V by 5 bases; bases with no gene match: 7. Germline values: CDR1 SQVTM, CDR2 ANQGSEA. The CDR3 covers 14 residues. This sample was shared with a second study, whose subject was T cells of mothers and their children.

The origin of this receptor is a boy aged 10-17 years in good health. The chain joins TRBV29-1 to TRBJ1-4, with 7 bases that match TRBD1. The specimen sequenced was blood. The CDR3 is CSVIPTGINEKLFF. The CDR3 DNA reads TGCAGCGTTATCCCGACAGGGATTAATGAAAAACTGTTTTTT.